This TCR beta chain was recovered during a study of cytomegalovirus exposure and HLA in healthy donors. Whole-study context: Membership in the Caucasian-associated ancestry cluster was found for around 85% of approximately 380 genotyped donors.

Vbeta (60) and Jbeta (13) primers were used in the PCR. Profiling relied on immunoSEQ multiplex PCR, and the TCRdb table lists in-frame clones only, not all of them. The sample carries some 200,000 clones, approximately 90% recorded once. The germline V gene has CDR1 WSHSY and CDR2 SAAADI. CDR3 length equals 13 residues. After removal of 7 bases from V and 4 bases from J, the junction contained 1 base not matched to a gene. Whole-study findings and limits: Association with HLA alleles at 0.05 false discovery rate was found for 16,951 TCR beta sequences in a later analysis. CMV antigen specificity was confirmed in vitro for three CMV-associated chains.

In the case of this clone: Antigen specificity is unknown.

This TCR came from a woman under 30 in good health and CMV-seronegative. The sequencing sample was made of PBMCs. The chain carries TRBV10-2 and TRBJ2-2; 9 bases agree with TRBD2. CDR3 sequence reads: CASKLAGTGELFF. CDR3 DNA sequence: TGCGCCAGCAAACTAGCGGGCACCGGGGAGCTGTTTTTT.